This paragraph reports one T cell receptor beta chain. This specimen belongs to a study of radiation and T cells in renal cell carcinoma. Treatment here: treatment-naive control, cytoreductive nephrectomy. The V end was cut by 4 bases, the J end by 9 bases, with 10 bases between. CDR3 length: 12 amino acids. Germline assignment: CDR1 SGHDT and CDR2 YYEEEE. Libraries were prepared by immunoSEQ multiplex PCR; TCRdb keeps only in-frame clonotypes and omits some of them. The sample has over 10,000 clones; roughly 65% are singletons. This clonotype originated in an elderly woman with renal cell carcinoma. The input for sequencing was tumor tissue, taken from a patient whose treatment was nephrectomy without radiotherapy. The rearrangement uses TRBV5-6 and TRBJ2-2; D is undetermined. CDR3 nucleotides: TGTGCCAGCAGCCAACGACACCGGGAGCTGTTTTTT. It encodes CASSQRHRELFF.